The rows below give T cell receptor beta chains drawn from one sample of a study of blood T cell repertoires in COVID-19. Assay used: immunoSEQ multiplex PCR; TCRdb lists only in-frame clones, some missing. Among hundreds of thousands of clones, roughly 80% were seen once, and the ten largest hold around 4%. The sample taken for sequencing was peripheral blood. These receptors all come from a woman in her 50s with active or convalescent COVID-19. Each CDR3 is given with its conserved first and last residue. D genes are given only for firm matches. The size field is filled for only some rows; it gives once, few, many or a size class.

D: TRBD2
J: TRBJ2-1
size: few
V: TRBV7-9
DNA: TGTGCCAGCAGCTTAGGAAGCGGGAGTGGAAATGAGCAGTTCTTC
CDR3: CASSLGSGSGNEQFF

D: .
J: TRBJ2-7
size: .
V: TRBV14
DNA: TGTGCCAGCAGCCAAGAGCAGACCTACGAGCAGTACTTC
CDR3: CASSQEQTYEQYF

D: .
J: TRBJ2-1
size: .
V: TRBV3-1/TRBV3-2
DNA: TGTGCCAGTTCGTCTGGGGCGTACAATGAGCAGTTCTTC
CDR3: CASSSGAYNEQFF

D: .
J: TRBJ2-1
size: .
V: TRBV9
DNA: TGTGCCAGCAGCGTAGGGGGCGCGTTTGGTAATGAGCAGTTCTTC
CDR3: CASSVGGAFGNEQFF

D: TRBD1
J: TRBJ1-1
size: .
V: TRBV11-2
DNA: TGTGCCAGCAGCTCGCACAGGGGGCCGGACACTGAAGCTTTCTTT
CDR3: CASSSHRGPDTEAFF

D: TRBD1
J: TRBJ1-1
size: .
V: TRBV5-4
DNA: TGTGCCAGCAGCGGTACAGGGGTGGGTGACACTGAAGCTTTCTTT
CDR3: CASSGTGVGDTEAFF

D: .
J: TRBJ2-3
size: once
V: TRBV29-1
DNA: TGCAGCGTTGTTGAAGGACAGACAGATACGCAGTATTTT
CDR3: CSVVEGQTDTQYF

D: TRBD1
J: TRBJ2-5
size: .
V: TRBV7-2
DNA: TGTGCCAGCAGCTTAGTTTCAGGGGGCAAGGAGACCCAGTACTTC
CDR3: CASSLVSGGKETQYF

D: .
J: TRBJ1-5
size: .
V: TRBV21-1
DNA: TGTGCCAGCAGCAAAGTCGTAACAGTCTTGGGGGGTAGCAATCAGCCCCAGCATTTT
CDR3: CASSKVVTVLGGSNQPQHF

D: TRBD2
J: TRBJ2-3
size: .
V: TRBV18
DNA: TGTGCCAGCTCACTCGTTGCGGGAGGGCAGTCAGATACGCAGTATTTT
CDR3: CASSLVAGGQSDTQYF

D: TRBD1
J: TRBJ2-7
size: .
V: TRBV4-1
DNA: TGCGCCAGCAGCCAAGTAGCCGGGACAGTCTACGAGCAGTACTTC
CDR3: CASSQVAGTVYEQYF

D: .
J: TRBJ2-1
size: .
V: TRBV9
DNA: TGTGCCAGCAGCGTATCGACAGGCTCCTACAATGAGCAGTTCTTC
CDR3: CASSVSTGSYNEQFF

D: .
J: TRBJ2-5
size: .
V: TRBV6-6
DNA: TGTGCCAGCAGCTACCATGGGCCCAGGGGTGAGACCCAGTACTTC
CDR3: CASSYHGPRGETQYF

D: .
J: TRBJ2-3
size: .
V: TRBV3-1/TRBV3-2
DNA: TGTGCCAGCAGCCAAGATGCCGGGGGGCTGGAAGATACGCAGTATTTT
CDR3: CASSQDAGGLEDTQYF

D: .
J: TRBJ2-1
size: .
V: TRBV7-9
DNA: TGTGCCAGCAGCTCTTCCGGCAGGCACGGCAATGAGCAGTTCTTC
CDR3: CASSSSGRHGNEQFF

D: .
J: TRBJ1-2
size: .
V: TRBV5-6
DNA: TGTGCCAGCAGCTTTGAGGGAGGGAACTATGGCTACACCTTC
CDR3: CASSFEGGNYGYTF

D: .
J: TRBJ2-3
size: .
V: TRBV27
DNA: TGTGCCAGCAAATCGGGAGTGTCGACTCCGCAGTATTTT
CDR3: CASKSGVSTPQYF

D: .
J: TRBJ1-1
size: .
V: TRBV6-5
DNA: TGTGCCAGCAGTTACGGCCAGGCCCTAGAAGCTTTCTTT
CDR3: CASSYGQALEAFF

D: .
J: TRBJ2-3
size: .
V: TRBV3-1/TRBV3-2
DNA: TGTGCCAGCAGCCCCATACGGGGGAGCACAGATACGCAGTATTTT
CDR3: CASSPIRGSTDTQYF

D: .
J: TRBJ1-3
size: few
V: TRBV5-1
DNA: TGCGCCAGCAGATTGATGGAGTACGGGAACACCATATATTTT
CDR3: CASRLMEYGNTIYF

D: .
J: TRBJ1-2
size: .
V: TRBV28
DNA: TGTGCCAGCAGTTTAGGTGGAGCTAACTATGGCTACACCTTC
CDR3: CASSLGGANYGYTF

D: TRBD2
J: TRBJ2-2
size: .
V: TRBV7-8
DNA: TGTGCCAGCAGCCCCCGGGAGGCAGGCCTCGGGGAGCTGTTTTTT
CDR3: CASSPREAGLGELFF

D: TRBD2
J: TRBJ2-7
size: .
V: TRBV11-2
DNA: TGTGCCAGCAGCGGCGGACTAGCGGACGAGCAGTACTTC
CDR3: CASSGGLADEQYF

D: TRBD2
J: TRBJ2-5
size: .
V: TRBV19
DNA: TGTGCCAGTAGTATAGCGGCTAGCGGAGCCCCCCGTGAGACCCAGTACTTC
CDR3: CASSIAASGAPRETQYF

D: .
J: TRBJ1-1
size: .
V: TRBV7-9
DNA: TGTGCCAGCAGCCTTATCAGGGAGGGGGGCACTGAAGCTTTCTTT
CDR3: CASSLIREGGTEAFF

D: TRBD2
J: TRBJ2-4
size: once
V: TRBV19
DNA: TGTGCCAGTAGTATATTCCTAGCGGGAGCCAAAAACATTCAGTACTTC
CDR3: CASSIFLAGAKNIQYF

D: TRBD1
J: TRBJ2-1
size: .
V: TRBV24-1
DNA: TGTGCCACCAGCTTCCCGGGACAGTCCTACAATGAGCAGTTCTTC
CDR3: CATSFPGQSYNEQFF

D: TRBD2
J: TRBJ2-7
size: once
V: TRBV6-5
DNA: TGTGCCAGCAGTTCCCAACAAGGAGCGGGAGGGCCCCCTCAGTACTTC
CDR3: CASSSQQGAGGPPQYF

D: TRBD1
J: TRBJ1-6
size: .
V: TRBV25-1
DNA: TGTGCCAGCAGAGTGGGACAGGGGAAAAATTCACCCCTCCACTTT
CDR3: CASRVGQGKNSPLHF

D: TRBD2
J: TRBJ2-5
size: .
V: TRBV5-4
DNA: TGTGCCAGCCATCAAGGGGCTAGCGGGAGACTCGAGACCCAGTACTTC
CDR3: CASHQGASGRLETQYF

D: TRBD2
J: TRBJ2-1
size: .
V: TRBV9
DNA: TGTGCCAGCAGCGTAGGGGTCACTAGCGGGAGGGCCTATGAGCAGTTCTTC
CDR3: CASSVGVTSGRAYEQFF

D: .
J: TRBJ1-5
size: .
V: TRBV5-1
DNA: TGCGCCAGCAGCTCGACAGGAAAAGATCAGCCCCAGCATTTT
CDR3: CASSSTGKDQPQHF

D: .
J: TRBJ1-2
size: .
V: TRBV21-1
DNA: TGTGCCAGCAGCAGAGACAGATATTGTAACTATGGCTACACCTTC
CDR3: CASSRDRYCNYGYTF

D: .
J: TRBJ1-4
size: .
V: TRBV19
DNA: TGTGCCAGTAGTATCCGGGATGAAAAACTGTTTTTT
CDR3: CASSIRDEKLFF

D: TRBD2
J: TRBJ2-7
size: .
V: TRBV5-1
DNA: TGCGCCAGCAGCTCGGTAGCGGGATTTTCCTACGAGCAGTACTTC
CDR3: CASSSVAGFSYEQYF

D: TRBD1
J: TRBJ2-7
size: .
V: TRBV18
DNA: TGTGCCAGCTCACCGGGACAGGGAGTGAGGGAGCAGTACTTC
CDR3: CASSPGQGVREQYF

D: .
J: TRBJ1-3
size: .
V: TRBV3-1/TRBV3-2
DNA: TGTGCCAGCAGCCAGGGGGCAGCTACTGGAAACACCATATATTTT
CDR3: CASSQGAATGNTIYF

D: .
J: TRBJ2-7
size: .
V: TRBV19
DNA: TGTGCCAGTAGTATCGGGGGGCTGACTCACCACGAGCAGTACTTC
CDR3: CASSIGGLTHHEQYF

D: .
J: TRBJ2-1
size: .
V: TRBV10-2
DNA: TGCGCCGTCTTGGGCGGGGTTAACTCCTACAATGAGCAGTTCTTC
CDR3: CAVLGGVNSYNEQFF

D: TRBD2
J: TRBJ2-3
size: .
V: TRBV18
DNA: TGTGCCAGCTCACCAGAGGGACGAGCGGGAGGCAGCACAGATACGCAGTATTTT
CDR3: CASSPEGRAGGSTDTQYF

D: .
J: TRBJ2-7
size: .
V: TRBV2
DNA: TGTGCCAGCAGATTAGCAACCGAGCAGTACTTC
CDR3: CASRLATEQYF

D: TRBD1
J: TRBJ1-5
size: once
V: TRBV28
DNA: TGTGCCAGCAGTAACGGACAGGGAACGCAGCCCCAGCATTTT
CDR3: CASSNGQGTQPQHF

D: .
J: TRBJ2-5
size: .
V: TRBV5-1
DNA: TGCGCCAGCAGCCGGGTGGAAGAGACCCAGTACTTC
CDR3: CASSRVEETQYF

D: .
J: TRBJ2-1
size: .
V: TRBV11-2
DNA: TGTGCCAGCATCATGGTGCAGGGGTACTACAATGAGCAGTTCTTC
CDR3: CASIMVQGYYNEQFF

D: .
J: TRBJ2-7
size: .
V: TRBV28
DNA: TGTGCCAGCAGTTTATCAGGGACCTACGAGCAGTACTTC
CDR3: CASSLSGTYEQYF

D: .
J: TRBJ1-3
size: .
V: TRBV30
DNA: TGTGCCTGGAGTGCCTTATCTGGAAACACCATATATTTT
CDR3: CAWSALSGNTIYF

D: TRBD2
J: TRBJ2-2
size: .
V: TRBV29-1
DNA: TGCAGCGTTGCCGGGAGGGCCACCGGGGAGCTGTTTTTT
CDR3: CSVAGRATGELFF

D: .
J: TRBJ1-1
size: .
V: TRBV5-4
DNA: TGTGCCAGCAGGATAGACAGGTACACTGAAGCTTTCTTT
CDR3: CASRIDRYTEAFF

D: .
J: TRBJ1-1
size: .
V: TRBV18
DNA: TGTGCCAGCTCACCAAATTTAGGGGGTGACACTGAAGCTTTCTTT
CDR3: CASSPNLGGDTEAFF

D: TRBD2
J: TRBJ2-7
size: .
V: TRBV10-3
DNA: TGTGCCATCAGTGAGGGGTCGGGGACTAGCGGGCCATACGAGCAGTACTTC
CDR3: CAISEGSGTSGPYEQYF